Below are 21 T cell receptor beta chains sequenced from a single sample in a study of blood T cells in healthy people across ages. Then a second PCR, running roughly 6 to 11 cycles, was carried out with a sample-barcoded 5' primer and a J-beta primer mix. In TCRdb, the 5' RACE reads were re-called with MiXCR into one record per CDR3 protein. The profile shows around 870,000 distinct CDR3 sequences, less than 35% of them singletons. What was sequenced was blood. These receptors all come from a woman of 80 years or more in good health.

This clonotype showed up just a few times. The chain couples TRBV2 to TRBJ2-5; a possible D gene is TRBD2 (6 bases). The germline CDR1 and CDR2 sequences are SNHLY and FYNNEI. Trimming pared 11 bases from V and 3 bases from J, leaving 13 bases between. This CDR3 is 12 amino acids long. The chain's CDR3 is CAVRLGEETQYF. CDR3 DNA: TGTGCCGTCCGACTAGGGGAAGAGACCCAGTACTTC.

A remark on this clonotype: A much larger clone sits a single nucleotide away, making a read error possible. The V and J genes are TRBV6-5 and TRBJ1-2; 10 nucleotides line up with TRBD1. The CDR3 is made up of 14 amino acids. In germline, CDR1 is MNHEY, CDR2 SVGAGI. The CDR3 DNA reads as TGTGCCAGCAGAGCAGGACAGGGGGTCTATAGCTACACCTTC. Translating gives CASRAGQGVYSYTF.

This clonotype has only a few counts. This chain connects TRBV3-1 to TRBJ1-2; 9 bases fit TRBD1. The CDR3 has 15 residues. V shed 4 bases and J 3 bases; nucleotides not matched to a gene: 6. CDR1 and CDR2 (germline): LGHDT, YNNKEL (reference sequence). CDR3: CASSLGQGWDYGYTF. The CDR3 nucleotides are TGTGCCAGCAGCCTCGGACAGGGGTGGGACTATGGCTACACCTTC. Complete variable domain (other parts from reference TRBV3-1 and TRBJ1-2): DTAVSQTPKYLVTQMGNDKSIKCEQNLGHDTMYWYKQDSKKFLKIMFSYNNKELIINETVPNRFSPKSPDKAHLNLHINSLELGDSAVYFCASSLGQGWDYGYTFGSGTRLTVV.

J is TRBJ2-1 and V is TRBV6-5; the D gene is possibly TRBD1 (5 bases). The V gene lost 6 bases and the J gene lost 2 bases, with 17 bases spanning the gap. Germline CDR1 reads MNHEY; CDR2 reads SVGAGI. This CDR3 spans 16 amino acids. CDR3 bases: TGTGCCAGCAGATACCGGAGACAGTGGACCTACAATGAGCAGTTCTTC. Translating gives CASRYRRQWTYNEQFF.

In this sample, this clonotype turned up a few times. J is TRBJ1-1 and V is TRBV5-6; 8 bases map to TRBD1. CDR1 and CDR2 from the germline V gene are SGHDT and YYEEEE. V dropped 4 bases and J dropped 1; count of bases not matched to a gene: 6. This CDR3 region has 15 residues. The CDR3 DNA is TGTGCCAGCAGCACTCCAGGGGGCGAGAACACTGAAGCTTTCTTT. As protein: CASSTPGGENTEAFF.

This clonotype was picked up one time. This chain joins TRBV9 and TRBJ2-7; 11 positions match TRBD1. The CDR3 spans 15 residues. Losses at the gene ends were 3 bases for V and 2 bases for J; bases not matched to a gene: 4. Germline lookup yields CDR1 SGDLS and CDR2 YYNGEE. The CDR3 loop is CASSEDRGRAYEQYF. CDR3 DNA sequence: TGTGCCAGCAGCGAGGACAGGGGGCGCGCCTACGAGCAGTACTTC.

Regarding this clonotype: Compared with germline, one end of the junction differs, possibly owing to a read error. CDR3 residues: CASSISGGAWSNGQFF. As DNA, the CDR3 is TGTGCCAGCAGCATAAGCGGGGGCGCGTGGAGCAATGGGCAGTTCTTC. The rearrangement links TRBV11-2 to TRBJ2-1, with TRBD2 matching 8 bases. This CDR3 contains 16 residues. Germline loops: CDR1 SGHAT, CDR2 FQNNGV.

This clonotype turned up a few times. Just one base apart from a much larger clone, this may be a read error. V usage is TRBV20-1 and J usage is TRBJ2-1; TRBD1 is a possible D gene (6 bases). Trimming stripped 5 bases from V and 10 bases from J, with 18 bases between. The length of the CDR3 is 13 residues. The germline V gene encodes CDR1 DFQATT and CDR2 SNEGSKA (reference sequence). The CDR3 here is CSASFRGTYEQFF. The CDR3 DNA reads TGCAGTGCTTCCTTCAGGGGTACCTACGAGCAGTTCTTC.

This chain uses TRBV20-1 with TRBJ2-1; TRBD2 agrees at 10 bases. Germline trimming cut 1 base from V and 5 bases from J; bases unmatched to any gene: 5. CDR1 is DFQATT, CDR2 SNEGSKA, per germline (reference sequence). This CDR3 is built from 15 residues. The DNA for the CDR3 is TGCAGTGCTAGAGCACTAGCGGGATCCCACAATGAGCAGTTCTTC. This translates into CSARALAGSHNEQFF.

The chain couples TRBV7-6 to TRBJ2-7, with TRBD1 identical over 7 bases. The CDR3 runs to 15 residues. The ends lost 5 bases at V and 7 bases at J; junction bases unmatched: 14. Germline CDR1 and CDR2: SGHVS and FNYEAQ. The CDR3 reads CASSVDRATYNEQYF. The CDR3 DNA reads TGTGCCAGCAGCGTCGACAGGGCTACCTACAATGAGCAGTACTTC.

V gene TRBV20-1 combines with J gene TRBJ2-1; 15 nucleotides line up with TRBD2. There are 16 residues in the CDR3. V shed 5 bases and J 5 bases; nucleotides not matched to a gene: 7. The V gene's germline CDR1 is DFQATT and CDR2 SNEGSKA (reference sequence). The CDR3 DNA reads TGCAGTGCTGGAGGGACTAGCGGGGGGAACCACAATGAGCAGTTCTTC. Translating gives CSAGGTSGGNHNEQFF.

This clonotype was seen a few times. With a much larger clone just one base away, this may be a read error. The chain recombines TRBV2 with TRBJ2-1; 8 bases map to TRBD2. Germline-derived CDR1 and CDR2 are SNHLY and FYNNEI. After removal of 3 bases from V and 2 bases from J, the junction contained 3 bases not matched to a gene. The CDR3 has 15 residues. CDR3 nucleotide sequence: TGTGCCAGCAGTGAGTGTAGCGGGACCTACAATGAGCAGTTCTTC. Its protein product is CASSECSGTYNEQFF. Complete variable domain (other parts from reference TRBV2 and TRBJ2-1): EPEVTQTPSHQVTQMGQEVILRCVPISNHLYFYWYRQILGQKVEFLVSFYNNEISEKSEIFDDQFSVERPDGSNFTLKIRSTKLEDSAMYFCASSECSGTYNEQFFGPGTRLTVL.

This clonotype was observed many times. The chain is built from TRBV7-2 and TRBJ2-1; TRBD2 might be the D (6 bases). Germline values: CDR1 SGHTA, CDR2 FQGNSA. The CDR3 covers 12 residues. Trimming removed 1 base at V and 12 bases at J, with 10 bases between. In DNA form, the CDR3 reads TGTGCCAGCAGCTTAGAGGCGGGGAGGCAGTTCTTC. As protein: CASSLEAGRQFF.

This clonotype was seen ten or more times. The gene calls are TRBV5-1 and TRBJ1-2, with 8 bases aligning to TRBD1. CDR3 length: 14 amino acids. Germline trimming cut 3 bases from V and 4 bases from J; bases unmatched to any gene: 5. Germline CDR1 SGHRS, CDR2 YFSETQ. The CDR3 reads CASSSGTGAYGYTF. CDR3 nucleotide sequence: TGCGCCAGCAGCTCCGGGACAGGCGCCTATGGCTACACCTTC.

V usage is TRBV6-4 and J usage is TRBJ2-3; possible D gene TRBD2, 5 bases. Germline CDR1 MRHNA, CDR2 SNTAGT. This CDR3 spans 12 amino acids. Trimming cost V 7 bases and J 6 bases, with 11 bases left between them. CDR3 nucleotide sequence: TGTGCCAGCATCCCGGGGTCCGATACGCAGTATTTT. This gives the protein CASIPGSDTQYF.

A few counts support this clonotype. V is TRBV24-1 and J is TRBJ2-1; 7 positions agree with TRBD1. The DNA end favors TRBJ2-7, so the J call may be wrong. The CDR3 loop spans 15 amino acids. CDR1 is KGHDR, CDR2 SFDVKD, per germline. CDR3 in DNA: TGTGCCACCAGTGACCAAGGACAGGTCTACAATGAGCAGTACTTC. Translated, it gives CATSDQGQVYNEQYF.

This chain links TRBV7-2 with TRBJ1-2; tentative D call: TRBD1 (6 bases). The CDR3 extends over 14 amino acids. With 3 bases removed from V and 8 bases from J, the gap between germline ends came to 16 bases. Germline CDR1 and CDR2: SGHTA and FQGNSA. CDR3: CASSLSRGCLGYTF. As DNA, the CDR3 is TGTGCCAGCAGCTTGAGTAGGGGGTGTCTGGGCTACACCTTC. The full variable domain, its missing parts supplied by reference TRBV7-2 and TRBJ1-2, is GAGVSQSPSNKVTEKGKDVELRCDPISGHTALYWYRQSLGQGLEFLIYFQGNSAPDKSGLPSDRFSAERTGGSVSTLTIQRTQQEDSAVYLCASSLSRGCLGYTFGSGTRLTVV.

Ten or more counts support this clonotype. The chain is built from TRBV27 and TRBJ2-5, with 13 nucleotides matching TRBD2. The CDR3 has 13 residues. Germline V gene sequence: CDR1 MNHEY, CDR2 SMNVEV (reference sequence). Trimming removed 6 bases from V and 11 bases from J; junction bases left unmatched: 6. CDR3 region: CASRTSGGAGQYF. The CDR3 DNA follows: TGTGCCAGCAGAACTAGCGGGGGGGCAGGGCAGTACTTC.

This clonotype was counted many times. V gene TRBV7-2 combines with J gene TRBJ2-1, with a possible D match to TRBD1 (6 bases). Deletions cut 8 bases from V and 6 bases from J, with 17 bases between. Germline loops: CDR1 SGHTA, CDR2 FQGNSA. This CDR3 is built from 14 residues. The CDR3: CASLAGTPLNEQFF. The CDR3 DNA sequence: TGTGCCAGCCTCGCCGGGACACCTCTCAATGAGCAGTTCTTC.

The chain links TRBV7-2 to TRBJ2-5; D unresolved. There are 13 residues in the CDR3. CDR1 is SGHTA, CDR2 FQGNSA, per germline. Trimming removed 5 bases at V and 4 bases at J, with 11 bases between. CDR3 sequence: CASSPFWGETQYF. The CDR3 DNA is TGTGCCAGCAGCCCTTTTTGGGGAGAGACCCAGTACTTC.

This clonotype was recorded at least ten times. The chain is built from TRBV7-9 and TRBJ1-2; no clear D. This CDR3 contains 13 residues. V was shortened by 4 bases and J by 3 bases, with 9 bases between the two germline ends. Germline CDR1 and CDR2: SEHNR and FQNEAQ (reference sequence). The CDR3 sequence is CASSSGSYYGYTF. The CDR3 DNA sequence: TGTGCCAGCAGCTCCGGGTCATACTATGGCTACACCTTC. The full variable domain, completed using reference TRBV7-9 and TRBJ1-2, is DTGVSQNPRHKITKRGQNVTFRCDPISEHNRLYWYRQTLGQGPEFLTYFQNEAQLEKSRLLSDRFSAERPKGSFSTLEIQRTEQGDSAMYLCASSSGSYYGYTFGSGTRLTVV.